This TCR beta chain emerged from a study of cytomegalovirus exposure and HLA in healthy donors. About the study: There were approximately 400 genotyped donors. Of these, 81% fell in the genetic ancestry cluster associated with self-reported Caucasian donors.

Regarding the study as a whole: Presence/absence analyses rested on an assumption that sequencing depth was roughly uniform across donors. Among TCR beta chains, those listed as cytomegalovirus-associated numbered around 180. DRB1 showed the most TCR associations and HLA-C the fewest in a later analysis, as rates varied by HLA locus.

The ends lost 3 bases at V and 7 bases at J; junction bases unmatched: 13. The germline V gene encodes CDR1 SGHNT and CDR2 YYREEE (reference sequence). This CDR3 contains 16 residues. Worth noting for this clone: Its antigen remains unknown.

PCR used 60 Vbeta primers and 13 Jbeta primers. Produced via immunoSEQ multiplex PCR; TCRdb's table is partial and in-frame only. The sample yields about 140,000 clones, approximately 84% seen once. The chain combines TRBV5-4 with TRBJ2-7, with 10 bases aligning to TRBD2. The specimen was PBMCs. The origin of this receptor is a woman between 40 and 55 years old in good health and CMV-seronegative. The chain's CDR3 is CASSSKSSGRSWEQYF. The CDR3 DNA sequence: TGTGCCAGCAGCTCTAAATCTAGCGGGAGATCCTGGGAGCAGTACTTC.